This T cell receptor (beta chain) appears in the sequencing data of a study of identical twins. General study points: Low generation probability was overrepresented in out-of-frame alpha sequences shared by twins. Insertions were reduced in abundant cord blood beta clonotypes but not in memory repertoires.

TCRdb reanalysed the 5' RACE reads using MiXCR and keeps one entry per CDR3 protein. The repertoire holds 690,000 or so distinct CDR3 sequences, with less than 7% as singletons. The CDR3 contains 19 residues. Per the germline V gene, CDR1 is SGHVS and CDR2 is FQNEAQ. V shed 2 bases, J shed 3 bases, and the junction held 12 bases outside the gene matches. In the case of this clonotype: Its antigen is unidentified.

Material: naive T cells sorted from blood. This sequence joins TRBV7-8 and TRBJ2-7, with 14 bases lining up with TRBD2. The clonotype comes from a young man in good health. CDR3 nucleotide sequence: TGTGCCAGCAGCTTAAGAGGGACTAGCGGGAGTAGATGGGGCTACGAGCAGTACTTC. It translates to CASSLRGTSGSRWGYEQYF.